Shown below are 9 T cell receptor beta chains from a single sample sequenced in a study of blood T cell repertoires in COVID-19. TCRdb's copy holds only in-frame clones and misses some; the assay was immunoSEQ multiplex PCR. The data show about 220,000 clones, 60% to 85% seen once. The sample was peripheral blood. Receptors were obtained from a woman aged 70 to 79 with acute or convalescent COVID-19.

The chain combines TRBV2 with TRBJ1-2, with 7 bases fitting TRBD1. Germline-derived CDR1 and CDR2 are SNHLY and FYNNEI. The CDR3 is 14 residues long. V lost 7 bases and J lost 3; bases outside the gene matches: 8. CDR3 residues: CASNNRGFDYGYTF. As DNA, the CDR3 is TGTGCCAGCAATAACAGGGGTTTCGACTATGGCTACACCTTC.

This sequence joins TRBV5-1 and TRBJ2-5, with 7 bases matching TRBD1. Germline loops: CDR1 SGHRS, CDR2 YFSETQ. J was trimmed by 7 bases and V by 3 bases; bases with no gene match: 9. This CDR3 contains 14 residues. Here the CDR3 reads CASSSGQARGTQYF. CDR3 DNA: TGCGCCAGCAGCTCCGGACAGGCCCGGGGGACCCAGTACTTC.

V is TRBV5-1 and J is TRBJ1-1, with D possibly matching TRBD1 (5 bases). Trimming shortened V by 7 bases and J by 5 bases, and 15 bases separated the two germline ends. Germline CDR1 SGHRS, CDR2 YFSETQ. CDR3 length: 13 amino acids. The CDR3 nucleotides are TGCGCCAGCTCCCGGGGAGGGGAAACTGAAGCTTTCTTT. Protein sequence: CASSRGGETEAFF.

The genes are TRBV18 and TRBJ2-5; TRBD2 matches at 9 bases. This CDR3 region has 15 residues. Germline V gene lookup returns CDR1 KGHSH and CDR2 LQKENI. V dropped 6 bases and J dropped 4; count of bases not matched to a gene: 9. Here the CDR3 reads CASSPSGGRGETQYF. The CDR3 coding sequence is TGTGCCAGCTCTCCCAGCGGGGGGCGAGGAGAGACCCAGTACTTC. The whole variable domain, remainder taken from reference TRBV18 and TRBJ2-5, is NAGVMQNPRHLVRRRGQEARLRCSPMKGHSHVYWYRQLPEEGLKFMVYLQKENIIDESGMPKERFSAEFPKEGPSILRIQQVVRGDSAAYFCASSPSGGRGETQYFGPGTRLLVL.

The chain uses TRBV4-1 and TRBJ2-1; 8 positions match TRBD1. The germline V gene has CDR1 MGHRA and CDR2 YSYEKL. V lost 3 bases, J lost 7 bases, and 8 bases stayed unmatched. The CDR3 has 15 amino acids. The CDR3 loop reads CASSQGTGHWNEQFF. CDR3 DNA: TGCGCCAGCAGCCAGGGGACAGGTCATTGGAATGAGCAGTTCTTC.

This clone was seen a few times. The chain has TRBV4-3 and TRBJ2-7; D remains unclear. V was clipped by 1 base and J by 2 bases, with 12 bases between them. The CDR3 covers 15 residues. Germline CDR1 and CDR2: LGHNA and YSLEER. CDR3 in amino acids: CASSQGAITAYEQYF. The CDR3 nucleotides read TGCGCCAGCAGCCAAGGGGCGATTACGGCCTACGAGCAGTACTTC.

V gene TRBV5-1 combines with J gene TRBJ1-4; weak D call: TRBD1 (5 bases). Deletions cut 3 bases from V and 8 bases from J, with 17 bases between. Germline loops: CDR1 SGHRS, CDR2 YFSETQ. This CDR3 has 15 amino acids. CDR3 in amino acids: CASSYRGEVLEKLFF. Here the CDR3 DNA reads TGCGCCAGCAGCTACCGAGGGGAGGTGTTAGAAAAACTGTTTTTT.

The chain joins TRBV6-5 to TRBJ1-1, with 7 positions matching TRBD1. This CDR3 spans 13 amino acids. CDR1 MNHEY and CDR2 SVGAGI come from the germline V gene. V was pared by 5 bases and J by 3 bases, with 3 bases of the junction left unmatched. CDR3 sequence: CASSTQGHTEAFF. The CDR3 DNA is TGTGCCAGCAGTACACAGGGGCACACTGAAGCTTTCTTT.

The chain carries TRBV30 and TRBJ2-2; tentatively, D is TRBD2 (5 bases). Trimming removed 4 bases at V and 5 bases at J, with 11 bases between. The germline V gene encodes CDR1 GTSNPN and CDR2 SVGIG (reference sequence). CDR3 size: 13 residues. CDR3 sequence reads: CAWTVTGTGELFF. CDR3 DNA sequence: TGTGCCTGGACCGTCACGGGGACCGGGGAGCTGTTTTTT.